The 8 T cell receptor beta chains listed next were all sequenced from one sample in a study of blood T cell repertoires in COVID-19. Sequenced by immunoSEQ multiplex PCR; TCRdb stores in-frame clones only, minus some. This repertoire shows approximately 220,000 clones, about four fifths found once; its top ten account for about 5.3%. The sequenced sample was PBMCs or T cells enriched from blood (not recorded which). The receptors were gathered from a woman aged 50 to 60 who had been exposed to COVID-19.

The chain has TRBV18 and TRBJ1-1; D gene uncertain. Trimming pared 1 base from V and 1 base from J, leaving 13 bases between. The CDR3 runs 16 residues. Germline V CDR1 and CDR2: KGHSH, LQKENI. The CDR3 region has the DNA TGTGCCAGCTCACCACGCCCGGGAACCTCGAACACTGAAGCTTTCTTT. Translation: CASSPRPGTSNTEAFF.

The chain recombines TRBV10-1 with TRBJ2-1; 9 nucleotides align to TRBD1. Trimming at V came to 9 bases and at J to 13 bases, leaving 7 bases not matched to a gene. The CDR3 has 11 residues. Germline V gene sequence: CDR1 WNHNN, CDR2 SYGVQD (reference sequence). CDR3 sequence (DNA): TGCGCCAGTTCGGGACAGGGTCGCCAGTTCTTC. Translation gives CASSGQGRQFF.

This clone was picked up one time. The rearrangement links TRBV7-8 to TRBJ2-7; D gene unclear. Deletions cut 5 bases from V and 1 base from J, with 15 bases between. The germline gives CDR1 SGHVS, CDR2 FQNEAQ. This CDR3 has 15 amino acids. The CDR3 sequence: CASSVGVSSSYEQYF. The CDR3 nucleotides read TGTGCCAGCAGCGTCGGAGTCAGCTCATCCTACGAGCAGTACTTC. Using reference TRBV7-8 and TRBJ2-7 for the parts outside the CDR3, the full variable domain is GAGVSQSPRYKVAKRGQDVALRCDPISGHVSLFWYQQALGQGPEFLTYFQNEAQLDKSGLPSDRFFAERPEGSVSTLKIQRTQQEDSAVYLCASSVGVSSSYEQYFGPGTRLTVT.

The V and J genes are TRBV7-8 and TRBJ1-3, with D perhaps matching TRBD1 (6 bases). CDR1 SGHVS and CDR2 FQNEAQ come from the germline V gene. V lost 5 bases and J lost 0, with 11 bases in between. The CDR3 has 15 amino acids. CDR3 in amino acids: CASSLQGFSGNTIYF. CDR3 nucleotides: TGTGCCAGCAGCCTACAGGGCTTCTCTGGAAACACCATATATTTT.

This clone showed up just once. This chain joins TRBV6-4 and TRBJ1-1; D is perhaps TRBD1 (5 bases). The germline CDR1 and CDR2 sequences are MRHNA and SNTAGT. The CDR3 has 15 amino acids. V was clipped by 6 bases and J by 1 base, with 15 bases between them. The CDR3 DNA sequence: TGTGCCAGCAGGCAAACTCCCGGGGGGAACACTGAAGCTTTCTTT. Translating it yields CASRQTPGGNTEAFF.

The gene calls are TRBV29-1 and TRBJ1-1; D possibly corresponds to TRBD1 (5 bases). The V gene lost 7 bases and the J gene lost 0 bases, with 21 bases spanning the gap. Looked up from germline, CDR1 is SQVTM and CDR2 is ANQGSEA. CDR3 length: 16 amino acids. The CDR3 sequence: CSAVRKGRELNTEAFF. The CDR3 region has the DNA TGCAGCGCCGTGCGTAAGGGGCGCGAATTGAACACTGAAGCTTTCTTT.

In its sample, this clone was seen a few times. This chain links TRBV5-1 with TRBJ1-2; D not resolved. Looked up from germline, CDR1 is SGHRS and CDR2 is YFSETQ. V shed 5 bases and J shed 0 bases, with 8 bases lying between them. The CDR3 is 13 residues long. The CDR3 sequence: CASRPDSNYGYTF. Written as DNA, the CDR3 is TGCGCCAGCAGGCCAGACTCTAACTATGGCTACACCTTC.

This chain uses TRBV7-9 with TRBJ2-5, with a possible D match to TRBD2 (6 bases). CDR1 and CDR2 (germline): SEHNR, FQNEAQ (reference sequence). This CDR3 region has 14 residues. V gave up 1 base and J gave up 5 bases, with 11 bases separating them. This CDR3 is CASSLVLASETQYF. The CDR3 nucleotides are TGTGCCAGCAGCTTAGTGCTAGCGAGCGAGACCCAGTACTTC. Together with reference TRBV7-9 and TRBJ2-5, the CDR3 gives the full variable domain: DTGVSQNPRHKITKRGQNVTFRCDPISEHNRLYWYRQTLGQGPEFLTYFQNEAQLEKSRLLSDRFSAERPKGSFSTLEIQRTEQGDSAMYLCASSLVLASETQYFGPGTRLLVL.